This T cell receptor (beta chain) was captured by sequencing in a study of T cells after yellow fever vaccination. Germline V CDR1 and CDR2: SGHTA, FQGTGA. Trimming left V 5 bases short and J 5 bases short, with 12 bases between. This CDR3 is built from 14 residues. One entry per CDR3 protein results from TCRdb running MiXCR on the 5' RACE reads. The sample carries about 130,000 distinct CDR3 sequences, about 8.4% recorded once. The TCR was taken from a man younger than 30 who received the YFV17D yellow fever vaccine. This chain joins TRBV7-3 and TRBJ2-2; possible D gene TRBD2, 5 bases. The starting material was CD8+ T cells sorted from PBMCs, obtained on the day of the yellow fever booster vaccination. Written as DNA, the CDR3 is TGTGCCAGCAGCCAGTGGACTTCGACCGGGGAGCTGTTTTTT. This encodes CASSQWTSTGELFF.